These T cell receptor beta chains were read from a single sample in a study of T cells in Graves' hyperthyroidism and ophthalmopathy. Each CDR3 protein is one row after TCRdb ran MiXCR on the multiplex PCR reads. The sample shows about 200,000 distinct CDR3 sequences, around 19% of them seen only once. Sequenced material: blood. The receptors were gathered from a man in his forties with Graves' hyperthyroidism. Both conserved end residues are part of each CDR3. The D gene is left open where the match is weak. Size values are once, few and many counts, or a class for expanded clones, and some rows have none.

J gene: TRBJ2-7
V gene: TRBV20-1
D gene: TRBD2
clone size: many
CDR3 protein: CSADLAESSYEQYF
CDR3 DNA: TGCAGTGCAGATCTAGCGGAGAGCTCCTACGAGCAGTACTTC

J gene: TRBJ2-7
V gene: TRBV7-6
D gene: TRBD2
clone size: NA
CDR3 protein: CASSWTSGETYEQYF
CDR3 DNA: TGTGCCAGCAGCTGGACTAGCGGGGAGACCTACGAGCAGTACTTC

J gene: TRBJ1-4
V gene: TRBV7-8
D gene: NA
clone size: few
CDR3 protein: CASSLAGVYEKLFF
CDR3 DNA: TGTGCCAGCAGCTTAGCAGGGGTTTATGAAAAACTGTTTTTT

J gene: TRBJ1-6
V gene: TRBV20-1
D gene: NA
clone size: few
CDR3 protein: CSARDHRVYNSPLHF
CDR3 DNA: TGCAGTGCTAGAGATCACAGGGTCTATAATTCACCCCTCCACTTT

J gene: TRBJ2-5
V gene: TRBV9
D gene: TRBD1
clone size: NA
CDR3 protein: CASSPLGQILQETQYF
CDR3 DNA: TGTGCCAGCAGCCCTCTGGGACAGATACTCCAAGAGACCCAGTACTTC

J gene: TRBJ2-7
V gene: TRBV30
D gene: TRBD2
clone size: many
CDR3 protein: CAGSAGDPREQYF
CDR3 DNA: TGTGCCGGGTCGGCGGGGGACCCACGGGAGCAGTACTTC

J gene: TRBJ2-3
V gene: TRBV24-1
D gene: TRBD1
clone size: many
CDR3 protein: CATSYRGFTDTQYF
CDR3 DNA: TGTGCCACCAGTTACAGGGGATTCACAGATACGCAGTATTTT

J gene: TRBJ1-1
V gene: TRBV13
D gene: NA
clone size: many
CDR3 protein: CASSSEGPSGIDEAFF
CDR3 DNA: TGTGCCAGCAGCTCCGAGGGCCCCTCTGGGATCGATGAAGCTTTCTTT

J gene: TRBJ1-5
V gene: TRBV7-3
D gene: TRBD1
clone size: many
CDR3 protein: CASSGPGQTSHQPQHF
CDR3 DNA: TGTGCCAGCAGCGGACCGGGACAGACTAGCCATCAGCCCCAGCATTTT

J gene: TRBJ2-1
V gene: TRBV2
D gene: TRBD2
clone size: NA
CDR3 protein: CASSPGTSGGAYNEQFF
CDR3 DNA: TGTGCCAGCAGCCCCGGGACTAGCGGGGGGGCCTACAATGAGCAGTTCTTC

J gene: TRBJ2-3
V gene: TRBV28
D gene: TRBD1
clone size: many
CDR3 protein: CASSKPGQGTDTQYF
CDR3 DNA: TGTGCCAGCAGTAAGCCGGGACAGGGGACAGATACGCAGTATTTT

J gene: TRBJ2-7
V gene: TRBV13
D gene: NA
clone size: few
CDR3 protein: CASHQSGKYEQYF
CDR3 DNA: TGTGCCAGCCACCAGAGTGGGAAGTACGAGCAGTACTTC

J gene: TRBJ1-2
V gene: TRBV19
D gene: TRBD1
clone size: NA
CDR3 protein: CASSQTGTGFSYTF
CDR3 DNA: TGTGCCAGTAGCCAAACCGGGACAGGGTTTAGCTACACCTTC

J gene: TRBJ2-4
V gene: TRBV20-1
D gene: TRBD2
clone size: many
CDR3 protein: CSGGGVGAKNIQYF
CDR3 DNA: TGCAGTGGTGGGGGGGTAGGGGCCAAAAACATTCAGTACTTC

J gene: TRBJ1-1
V gene: TRBV30
D gene: NA
clone size: many
CDR3 protein: CAWSPSGTEAFF
CDR3 DNA: TGTGCCTGGAGTCCTTCCGGGACAGAAGCTTTCTTT

J gene: TRBJ2-1
V gene: TRBV20-1
D gene: NA
clone size: NA
CDR3 protein: CSARSDEQFF
CDR3 DNA: TGCAGTGCCCGGAGCGATGAGCAGTTCTTC

J gene: TRBJ2-2
V gene: TRBV9
D gene: TRBD2
clone size: many
CDR3 protein: CASSQPPGLAEIPNTGELFF
CDR3 DNA: TGTGCCAGCAGCCAACCACCGGGACTAGCGGAGATACCAAACACCGGGGAGCTGTTTTTT

J gene: TRBJ2-7
V gene: TRBV28
D gene: TRBD2
clone size: many
CDR3 protein: CASSLPTSGGSYEQYF
CDR3 DNA: TGTGCCAGCAGTTTACCGACTAGCGGGGGCTCCTACGAGCAGTACTTC

J gene: TRBJ1-4
V gene: TRBV24-1
D gene: TRBD1
clone size: NA
CDR3 protein: CATSDPQGTGEKLFF
CDR3 DNA: TGTGCCACCAGTGATCCACAGGGGACAGGGGAAAAACTGTTTTTT

J gene: TRBJ1-1
V gene: TRBV6-2/TRBV6-3
D gene: TRBD1
clone size: many
CDR3 protein: CASSYFGQGGTEAFF
CDR3 DNA: TGTGCCAGCAGTTACTTCGGACAGGGAGGAACTGAAGCTTTCTTT

J gene: TRBJ2-7
V gene: TRBV28
D gene: NA
clone size: NA
CDR3 protein: CASSTLWFGGGPYEQYF
CDR3 DNA: TGTGCCAGCAGTACTCTTTGGTTCGGAGGGGGGCCCTACGAGCAGTACTTC

J gene: TRBJ2-1
V gene: TRBV7-2
D gene: TRBD1
clone size: NA
CDR3 protein: CASRNGQGVDEQFF
CDR3 DNA: TGTGCCAGCAGAAACGGACAGGGGGTTGATGAGCAGTTCTTC

J gene: TRBJ2-3
V gene: TRBV20-1
D gene: NA
clone size: many
CDR3 protein: CSATRGTDTQYF
CDR3 DNA: TGCAGTGCTACCCGGGGTACAGATACGCAGTATTTT

J gene: TRBJ2-7
V gene: TRBV20-1
D gene: NA
clone size: many
CDR3 protein: CSAIGGPRTYEQYF
CDR3 DNA: TGCAGTGCTATAGGGGGGCCAAGAACCTACGAGCAGTACTTC

J gene: TRBJ1-1
V gene: TRBV3-1
D gene: NA
clone size: many
CDR3 protein: CASSLSGYGTEAFF
CDR3 DNA: TGTGCCAGCAGCCTGTCTGGGTATGGCACTGAAGCTTTCTTT

J gene: TRBJ1-6
V gene: TRBV4-3
D gene: NA
clone size: NA
CDR3 protein: CASSQDQDSSSPLHF
CDR3 DNA: TGCGCCAGCAGCCAAGATCAGGACAGCAGTTCACCCCTCCACTTT

J gene: TRBJ1-2
V gene: TRBV7-3
D gene: NA
clone size: once
CDR3 protein: CASSEATRQALYYGYTF
CDR3 DNA: TGTGCCAGCAGTGAAGCAACCCGACAGGCCCTCTACTATGGCTACACCTTC

J gene: TRBJ2-7
V gene: TRBV4-2
D gene: TRBD2
clone size: few
CDR3 protein: CASSQGGGLGYEQYF
CDR3 DNA: TGTGCCAGCAGCCAAGGCGGGGGGCTGGGGTACGAGCAGTACTTC

J gene: TRBJ1-3
V gene: TRBV6-1
D gene: TRBD1
clone size: NA
CDR3 protein: CASSSPDRGSGNTIYF
CDR3 DNA: TGTGCCAGCAGCAGTCCCGACAGGGGATCTGGAAACACCATATATTTT

J gene: TRBJ2-1
V gene: TRBV15
D gene: NA
clone size: many
CDR3 protein: CATSRDSGPNEQFF
CDR3 DNA: TGTGCCACCAGCAGAGATTCGGGTCCCAATGAGCAGTTCTTC

J gene: TRBJ2-1
V gene: TRBV15
D gene: NA
clone size: NA
CDR3 protein: CATSRDLGDEQFF
CDR3 DNA: TGTGCCACCAGCAGAGATCTCGGGGATGAGCAGTTCTTC

J gene: TRBJ1-6
V gene: TRBV25-1
D gene: TRBD1
clone size: NA
CDR3 protein: CASSDGDRGHSPLHF
CDR3 DNA: TGTGCCAGCAGTGACGGAGACAGGGGCCATTCACCCCTCCACTTT

J gene: TRBJ1-5
V gene: TRBV2
D gene: TRBD1
clone size: many
CDR3 protein: CASRTGGMGNQPQHF
CDR3 DNA: TGTGCCAGCAGGACAGGGGGTATGGGCAATCAGCCCCAGCATTTT

J gene: TRBJ1-4
V gene: TRBV7-9
D gene: TRBD1
clone size: few
CDR3 protein: CASSLWGQGVEKLFF
CDR3 DNA: TGTGCCAGCAGCTTATGGGGACAGGGAGTAGAAAAACTGTTTTTT

J gene: TRBJ2-2
V gene: TRBV7-3
D gene: NA
clone size: NA
CDR3 protein: CASSVDRTGELFF
CDR3 DNA: TGTGCCAGCAGCGTAGACAGAACCGGGGAGCTGTTTTTT

J gene: TRBJ1-1
V gene: TRBV5-4
D gene: NA
clone size: once
CDR3 protein: CASHGLAGWGDTEAFF
CDR3 DNA: TGTGCCAGCCATGGACTGGCAGGGTGGGGTGACACTGAAGCTTTCTTT

J gene: TRBJ1-1
V gene: TRBV6-1
D gene: TRBD1
clone size: few
CDR3 protein: CASSEPGQGALGAFF
CDR3 DNA: TGTGCCAGCAGTGAACCGGGACAGGGGGCGTTAGGAGCTTTCTTT

J gene: TRBJ1-1
V gene: TRBV20-1
D gene: TRBD1
clone size: many
CDR3 protein: CSARDRGHSRTEAFF
CDR3 DNA: TGCAGTGCTAGAGATAGGGGGCATTCTCGCACTGAAGCTTTCTTT

J gene: TRBJ2-1
V gene: TRBV28
D gene: TRBD2
clone size: many
CDR3 protein: CASSLSSGVVSSYNEQFF
CDR3 DNA: TGTGCCAGCAGTTTATCTAGCGGGGTTGTGAGCTCCTACAATGAGCAGTTCTTC

J gene: TRBJ2-1
V gene: TRBV7-9
D gene: TRBD2
clone size: many
CDR3 protein: CASSLRGVDEQFF
CDR3 DNA: TGTGCCAGCAGCTTGCGGGGGGTCGATGAGCAGTTCTTC

J gene: TRBJ2-3
V gene: TRBV7-8
D gene: NA
clone size: many
CDR3 protein: CASSTKRTSDTQYF
CDR3 DNA: TGTGCCAGCTCAACCAAGAGGACATCAGATACGCAGTATTTT

J gene: TRBJ2-7
V gene: TRBV3-1
D gene: TRBD2
clone size: NA
CDR3 protein: CASSRAGTSGGPSYEQYF
CDR3 DNA: TGTGCCAGCAGCCGAGCCGGGACTAGCGGGGGGCCCTCCTACGAGCAGTACTTC

J gene: TRBJ1-3
V gene: TRBV20-1
D gene: NA
clone size: many
CDR3 protein: CSARDRRGTGNTIYF
CDR3 DNA: TGCAGTGCTAGAGATCGGCGGGGCACTGGAAACACCATATATTTT

J gene: TRBJ2-7
V gene: TRBV3-1
D gene: TRBD1
clone size: many
CDR3 protein: CASLGQGGYEQYF
CDR3 DNA: TGTGCCAGCCTCGGACAGGGGGGCTACGAGCAGTACTTC

J gene: TRBJ1-3
V gene: TRBV7-2
D gene: NA
clone size: NA
CDR3 protein: CASSLEGGSGNTIYF
CDR3 DNA: TGTGCCAGCAGCTTAGAAGGGGGCTCTGGAAACACCATATATTTT

J gene: TRBJ2-3
V gene: TRBV7-2
D gene: TRBD1
clone size: many
CDR3 protein: CASSFDPTGTGTDTQYF
CDR3 DNA: TGTGCCAGCAGCTTCGACCCGACAGGGACAGGGACAGATACGCAGTATTTT

J gene: TRBJ1-1
V gene: TRBV2
D gene: NA
clone size: many
CDR3 protein: CAGGGGLNTEAFF
CDR3 DNA: TGTGCCGGGGGGGGAGGGTTGAACACTGAAGCTTTCTTT

J gene: TRBJ2-7
V gene: TRBV11-2
D gene: TRBD2
clone size: NA
CDR3 protein: CASSLGRGSGRYEQYF
CDR3 DNA: TGTGCCAGCAGCTTAGGCCGGGGTAGCGGGAGGTACGAGCAGTACTTC

J gene: TRBJ2-5
V gene: TRBV24-1
D gene: NA
clone size: NA
CDR3 protein: CATSDHPGLGRETQYF
CDR3 DNA: TGTGCCACCAGTGATCATCCGGGACTGGGGAGAGAGACCCAGTACTTC

J gene: TRBJ1-5
V gene: TRBV24-1
D gene: NA
clone size: many
CDR3 protein: CATSPGLYSNQPQHF
CDR3 DNA: TGTGCCACCAGCCCGGGGCTATATAGCAATCAGCCCCAGCATTTT

J gene: TRBJ2-2
V gene: TRBV4-1
D gene: NA
clone size: many
CDR3 protein: CASSQSGNTGELFF
CDR3 DNA: TGCGCCAGCAGCCAATCAGGGAACACCGGGGAGCTGTTTTTT

J gene: TRBJ1-1
V gene: TRBV5-5
D gene: NA
clone size: few
CDR3 protein: CASSPQTENTEAFF
CDR3 DNA: TGTGCCAGCAGCCCACAGACAGAGAACACTGAAGCTTTCTTT

J gene: TRBJ2-1
V gene: TRBV2
D gene: NA
clone size: many
CDR3 protein: CASKNSRNNEQFF
CDR3 DNA: TGTGCCAGCAAAAACAGCAGAAACAATGAGCAGTTCTTC

J gene: TRBJ2-5
V gene: TRBV6-1
D gene: NA
clone size: many
CDR3 protein: CASSPVQQETQYF
CDR3 DNA: TGTGCCAGCAGTCCAGTCCAACAAGAGACCCAGTACTTC

J gene: TRBJ1-5
V gene: TRBV27
D gene: NA
clone size: many
CDR3 protein: CASSLTQGNQPQHF
CDR3 DNA: TGTGCCAGCAGTTTAACTCAGGGAAATCAGCCCCAGCATTTT

J gene: TRBJ1-1
V gene: TRBV3-1
D gene: NA
clone size: many
CDR3 protein: CASSQSGANTEAFF
CDR3 DNA: TGTGCCAGCAGCCAATCCGGGGCGAACACTGAAGCTTTCTTT

J gene: TRBJ2-5
V gene: TRBV6-1
D gene: NA
clone size: many
CDR3 protein: CASSELGDGQETQYF
CDR3 DNA: TGTGCCAGCAGTGAATTAGGTGACGGACAAGAGACCCAGTACTTC

J gene: TRBJ2-2
V gene: TRBV20-1
D gene: NA
clone size: few
CDR3 protein: CSARATKGRASVGELFF
CDR3 DNA: TGCAGTGCTAGAGCCACCAAGGGCAGGGCATCCGTCGGGGAGCTGTTTTTT

J gene: TRBJ1-5
V gene: TRBV12-3/TRBV12-4
D gene: NA
clone size: few
CDR3 protein: CASSLAPSEPQHF
CDR3 DNA: TGTGCCAGCAGTTTAGCCCCCTCGGAGCCCCAGCATTTT